A single T cell receptor (beta chain) is shown here with its context. Its antigen is unknown. The sample is drawn from a study of beta chain features in type 1 diabetes. Looking at the study overall: There were approximately 100,000,000 sorted cells examined across all samples.

V was trimmed by 5 bases and J by 1 base, leaving 9 bases between them. The CDR3 extends over 13 amino acids. Germline V gene data show CDR1 as LNHDA and CDR2 as SQIVND (reference sequence). Points from the study as a whole: Healthy donors had naive, central memory and Treg TCRB repertoires that appeared less similar than those seen among patients.

Of the isolated RNA, all was reverse transcribed, and so the sequenced material was expressed TCRB transcripts. Data came from immunoSEQ multiplex PCR; TCRdb stores just in-frame clones and leaves some out. Of approximately 150,000 clones in the sample, around a tenth are singletons; the top ten hold 0.55% to 0.75%. The TCR sequence derives from a woman aged 40 to 49 in good health. The chain combines TRBV19 with TRBJ2-7; no clear D. Sequences were obtained from central memory CD4+ T cells from blood. In nucleotides, the CDR3 is TGTGCCAGTAGTTTCCGAGAATCCTACGAGCAGTACTTC. It encodes CASSFRESYEQYF.